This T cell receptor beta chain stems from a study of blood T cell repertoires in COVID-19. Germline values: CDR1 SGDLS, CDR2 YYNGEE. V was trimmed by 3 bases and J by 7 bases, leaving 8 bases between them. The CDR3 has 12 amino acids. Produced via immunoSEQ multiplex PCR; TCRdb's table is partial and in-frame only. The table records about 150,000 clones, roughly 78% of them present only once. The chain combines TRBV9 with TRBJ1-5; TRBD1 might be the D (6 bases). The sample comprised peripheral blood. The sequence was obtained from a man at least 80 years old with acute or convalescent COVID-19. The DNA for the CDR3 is TGTGCCAGCAGCGCGGGACAACAGCCCCAGCATTTT. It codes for CASSAGQQPQHF.